These 17 T cell receptor beta chains originate from one sample sequenced in a study of T cell responses to AZD1222 COVID-19 vaccine. Assay: immunoSEQ multiplex PCR; the TCRdb copy retains only in-frame clones and omits some. The sample has 110,000 or so clones, roughly 87% seen once. Specimen: peripheral blood, collected on day 0 of AZD1222 vaccination. These receptors all stem from an adult in good health.

The chain combines TRBV7-9 with TRBJ1-6, with D perhaps TRBD1 (5 bases). V lost 5 bases to trimming and J lost 8 bases, with 7 bases between them. Per the germline V gene, CDR1 is SEHNR and CDR2 is FQNEAQ (reference sequence). The CDR3 sequence is 12 residues long. CDR3: CASSPTDSPLHF. Here the CDR3 DNA reads TGTGCCAGCAGCCCGACAGATTCACCCCTCCACTTT.

In this sample, this clone is medium-sized (0.01 to 0.1%). This chain links TRBV10-3 with TRBJ1-4, with D maybe TRBD1 (5 bases). CDR1 and CDR2 from the germline V gene are ENHRY and SYGVKD. V was trimmed by 0 bases and J by 7 bases, leaving 15 bases between them. The CDR3 is 16 amino acids. The CDR3: CAISESWDPRSEKLFF. The DNA for the CDR3 is TGTGCCATCAGTGAGTCGTGGGACCCTAGAAGTGAAAAACTGTTTTTT.

V is TRBV4-3 and J is TRBJ1-2, with 9 bases aligning to TRBD1. After removal of 0 bases from V and 6 bases from J, the junction contained 5 bases not matched to a gene. The germline V gene encodes CDR1 LGHNA and CDR2 YSLEER. This CDR3 is 15 amino acids long. CDR3 in DNA: TGCGCCAGCAGCCAAGAAACGGGACAGGGTGATGGCTACACCTTC. Protein sequence: CASSQETGQGDGYTF.

The chain carries TRBV19 and TRBJ1-1; D is ambiguous. The germline CDR1 and CDR2 sequences are LNHDA and SQIVND (reference sequence). The CDR3 consists of 11 residues. With 5 bases removed from V and 7 bases from J, the gap between germline ends came to 8 bases. CDR3 bases: TGTGCCAGTAGTCAGGCAGGTGAAGCTTTCTTT. This encodes CASSQAGEAFF.

This chain uses TRBV7-2 with TRBJ2-3; TRBD2 agrees at 7 bases. Germline CDR1 SGHTA, CDR2 FQGNSA. V gave up 9 bases and J gave up 8 bases; unmatched junction bases: 5. The CDR3 is 11 residues long. The CDR3 DNA reads as TGTGCCAGGGGGGGGTTAGGTACGCAGTATTTT. Translation: CARGGLGTQYF.

The chain combines TRBV30 with TRBJ1-1, with a possible D match to TRBD1 (5 bases). The CDR3 has 15 amino acids. Trimming removed 2 bases from V and 0 bases from J, with 13 bases in between. CDR1 GTSNPN and CDR2 SVGIG come from the germline V gene (reference sequence). CDR3 sequence: CAWSNWGGVNTEAFF. DNA for the CDR3: TGTGCCTGGAGTAATTGGGGGGGGGTGAACACTGAAGCTTTCTTT.

A note on this clone: Relative to the germline gene, one junction end is altered; a read error may explain this. The chain is built from TRBV28 and TRBJ1-2; D call uncertain. Germline CDR1 and CDR2: MDHEN and SYDVKM. The CDR3 sequence is 13 residues long. CDR3 DNA: TGTGCCAGCAGTTTCCCCGGACGGCCTATTTCGCCCTTC. It specifies CASSFPGRPISPF.

The chain is built from TRBV9 and TRBJ2-7; D remains ambiguous. This CDR3 contains 14 residues. Germline V gives CDR1 SGDLS, CDR2 YYNGEE. V was shortened by 4 bases and J by 3 bases, with 14 bases between the two germline ends. The CDR3: CASSPRGISYEQYF. The CDR3 coding sequence is TGTGCCAGCAGCCCGAGAGGAATTAGCTACGAGCAGTACTTC.

A single count supports this clone. The V call is TRBV19, the J call TRBJ1-3; D is ambiguous. The CDR3 is 15 amino acids. CDR1 is LNHDA, CDR2 SQIVND, per germline (reference sequence). The V end was cut by 5 bases, the J end by 2 bases, with 13 bases between. CDR3 sequence reads: CASSPTDGAGNTIYF. As DNA, the CDR3 is TGTGCCAGTAGTCCCACCGACGGAGCTGGAAACACCATATATTTT.

This sequence joins TRBV4-2 and TRBJ2-7; D remains ambiguous. Germline CDR1 LGHNA, CDR2 YNFKEQ. Trimming pared 0 bases from V and 3 bases from J, leaving 12 bases between. There are 15 residues in the CDR3. CDR3 sequence: CASSQDSPHYYEQYF. The CDR3 DNA follows: TGTGCCAGCAGCCAAGATTCGCCCCATTACTACGAGCAGTACTTC.

This chain uses TRBV7-8 with TRBJ2-7; TRBD1 aligns across 7 bases. The germline CDR1 and CDR2 sequences are SGHVS and FQNEAQ. The CDR3 is 11 residues long. Trimming at V came to 5 bases and at J to 9 bases, leaving 4 bases not matched to a gene. CDR3 amino acids: CASSQTGVQYF. The CDR3, as DNA: TGTGCCAGCAGCCAAACAGGGGTGCAGTACTTC. Full variable domain (rest looked up from reference TRBV7-8 and TRBJ2-7): GAGVSQSPRYKVAKRGQDVALRCDPISGHVSLFWYQQALGQGPEFLTYFQNEAQLDKSGLPSDRFFAERPEGSVSTLKIQRTQQEDSAVYLCASSQTGVQYFGPGTRLTVT.

The V and J genes are TRBV11-3 and TRBJ1-1; the D gene is possibly TRBD1 (6 bases). The V end lost 1 base, the J end lost 1 base, and 13 bases lay between the germline ends. Germline CDR1 is SGHNT and CDR2 is YENEEA. CDR3 length: 16 residues. CDR3 sequence (DNA): TGTGCCAGCAGCTTAGGGGCAGGGGCCCCGAACACTGAAGCTTTCTTT. The encoded protein is CASSLGAGAPNTEAFF.

The V call is TRBV6-1, the J call TRBJ1-2, with 8 bases lining up with TRBD1. Germline loops: CDR1 MNHNS, CDR2 SASEGT. The CDR3 loop spans 18 amino acids. With 4 bases clipped from V and 5 bases from J, the junction kept 18 bases outside the gene matches. The CDR3 DNA follows: TGTGCCAGCAGTGCCTTGGACAGGGCCTGGGGATTGCTATATGGCTACACCTTC. Protein product: CASSALDRAWGLLYGYTF.

The chain joins TRBV5-6 to TRBJ1-1; the D gene is possibly TRBD1 (6 bases). Trimming took 2 bases from V and 6 from J, leaving 20 bases between them. CDR1 is SGHDT and CDR2 is YYEEEE in the germline V gene. The CDR3 spans 16 residues. The chain's CDR3 is CASSFRYGGSIAEAFF. In DNA form, the CDR3 reads TGTGCCAGCAGCTTCAGGTATGGGGGCTCTATCGCTGAAGCTTTCTTT.

The chain uses TRBV6-4 and TRBJ2-1; tentative D call: TRBD2 (6 bases). The CDR3 runs 16 residues. Trimming removed 0 bases at V and 0 bases at J, with 9 bases between. Germline assignment: CDR1 MRHNA and CDR2 SNTAGT. The CDR3 sequence: CASSDSTGSSYNEQFF. The DNA of the CDR3 is TGTGCCAGCAGTGACTCGACCGGGAGCTCCTACAATGAGCAGTTCTTC.

The chain links TRBV20-1 to TRBJ1-5; 9 bases are shared with TRBD1. Germline trimming cut 3 bases from V and 6 bases from J; bases unmatched to any gene: 9. The CDR3 is 15 amino acids. The V gene's germline CDR1 is DFQATT and CDR2 SNEGSKA (reference sequence). The CDR3 nucleotides read TGCAGTGCTAGTGCTACAGGGGGCGTAGGTCAGCCCCAGCATTTT. Its translation is CSASATGGVGQPQHF.

The chain employs TRBV21-1 and TRBJ1-1. TRBV21-1 is a pseudogene segment. The CDR3 consists of 17 residues. The CDR3, as DNA: TGTGCCAGCAGAACCCGATTCCGCGGAGGGAGGAACACTGAAGCTTTCTTT. Translated, it gives CASRTRFRGGRNTEAFF.